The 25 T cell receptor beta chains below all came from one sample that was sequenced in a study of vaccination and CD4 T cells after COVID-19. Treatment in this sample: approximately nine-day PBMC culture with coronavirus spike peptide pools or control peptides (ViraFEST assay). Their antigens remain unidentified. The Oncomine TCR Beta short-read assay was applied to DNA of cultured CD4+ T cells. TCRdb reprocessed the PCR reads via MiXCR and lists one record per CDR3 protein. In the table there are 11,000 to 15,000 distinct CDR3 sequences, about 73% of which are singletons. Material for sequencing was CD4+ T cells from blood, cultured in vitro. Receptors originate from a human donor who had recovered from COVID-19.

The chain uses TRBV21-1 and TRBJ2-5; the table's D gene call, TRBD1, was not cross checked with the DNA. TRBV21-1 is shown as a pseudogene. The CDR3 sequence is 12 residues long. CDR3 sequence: CATWGQEETQYF. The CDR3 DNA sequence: TGTGCCACCTGGGGACAGGAAGAGACCCAGTACTTC.

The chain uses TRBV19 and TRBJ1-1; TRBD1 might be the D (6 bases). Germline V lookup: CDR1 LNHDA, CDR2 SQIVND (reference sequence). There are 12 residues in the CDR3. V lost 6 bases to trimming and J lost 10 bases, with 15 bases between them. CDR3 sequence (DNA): TGTGCCAGTAGCCTGACTCGGGGGCTAGCTTTCTTT. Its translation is CASSLTRGLAFF.

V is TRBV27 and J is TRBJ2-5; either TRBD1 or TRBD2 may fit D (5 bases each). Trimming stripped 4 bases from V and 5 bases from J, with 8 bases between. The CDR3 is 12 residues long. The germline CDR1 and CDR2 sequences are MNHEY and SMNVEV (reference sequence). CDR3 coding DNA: TGTGCCAGCAGTTCCCGGGACGAGACCCAGTACTTC. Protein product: CASSSRDETQYF.

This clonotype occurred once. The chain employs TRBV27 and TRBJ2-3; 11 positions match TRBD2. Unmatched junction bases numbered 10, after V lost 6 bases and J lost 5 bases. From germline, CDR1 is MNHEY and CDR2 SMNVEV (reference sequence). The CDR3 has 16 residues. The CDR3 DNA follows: TGTGCCAGCAGGGATCGACTAGCGGGGAGGGGAGATACGCAGTATTTT. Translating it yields CASRDRLAGRGDTQYF.

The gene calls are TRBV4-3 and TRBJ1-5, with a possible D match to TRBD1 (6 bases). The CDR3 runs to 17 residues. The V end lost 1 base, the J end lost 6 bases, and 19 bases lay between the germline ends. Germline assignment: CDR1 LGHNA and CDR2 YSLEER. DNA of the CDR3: TGCGCCAGCAGCCAAGTCTCGGGAGGGGGGGGGCCTCAGCCCCAGCATTTT. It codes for CASSQVSGGGGPQPQHF.

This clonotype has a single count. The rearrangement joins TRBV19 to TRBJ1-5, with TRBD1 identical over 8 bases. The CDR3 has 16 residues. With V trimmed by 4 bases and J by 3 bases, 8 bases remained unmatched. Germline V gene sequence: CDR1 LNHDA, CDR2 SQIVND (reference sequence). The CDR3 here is CASSRRTGLDNQPQHF. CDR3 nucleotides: TGTGCCAGTAGTAGAAGGACAGGGTTGGACAATCAGCCCCAGCATTTT.

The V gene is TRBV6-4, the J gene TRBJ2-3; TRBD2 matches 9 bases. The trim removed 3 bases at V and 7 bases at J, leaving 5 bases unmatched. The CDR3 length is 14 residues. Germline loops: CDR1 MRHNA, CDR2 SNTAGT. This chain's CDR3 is CASSEAGGPHTQYF. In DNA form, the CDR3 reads TGTGCCAGCAGTGAGGCGGGAGGGCCACATACGCAGTATTTT.

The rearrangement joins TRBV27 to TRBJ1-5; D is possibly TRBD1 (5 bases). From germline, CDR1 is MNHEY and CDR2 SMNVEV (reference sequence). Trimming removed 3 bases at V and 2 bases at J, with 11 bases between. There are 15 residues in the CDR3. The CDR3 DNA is TGTGCCAGCAGTTTCGTGGGGACCGGCAATCAGCCCCAGCATTTT. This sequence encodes CASSFVGTGNQPQHF.

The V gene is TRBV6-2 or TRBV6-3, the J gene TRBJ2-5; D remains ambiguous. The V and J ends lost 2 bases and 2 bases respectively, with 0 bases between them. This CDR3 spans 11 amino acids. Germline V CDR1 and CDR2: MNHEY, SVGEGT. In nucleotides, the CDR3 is TGTGCCAGCAGTTACCAAGAGACCCAGTACTTC. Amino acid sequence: CASSYQETQYF.

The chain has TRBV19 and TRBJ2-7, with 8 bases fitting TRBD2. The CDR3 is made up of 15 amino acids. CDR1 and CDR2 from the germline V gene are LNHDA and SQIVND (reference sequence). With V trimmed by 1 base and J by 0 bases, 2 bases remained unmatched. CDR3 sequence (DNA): TGTGCCAGTAGTATAGCGACTAGCGCCTCCTACGAGCAGTACTTC. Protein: CASSIATSASYEQYF. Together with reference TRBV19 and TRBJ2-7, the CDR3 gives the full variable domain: DGGITQSPKYLFRKEGQNVTLSCEQNLNHDAMYWYRQDPGQGLRLIYYSQIVNDFQKGDIAEGYSVSREKKESFPLTVTSAQKNPTAFYLCASSIATSASYEQYFGPGTRLTVT.

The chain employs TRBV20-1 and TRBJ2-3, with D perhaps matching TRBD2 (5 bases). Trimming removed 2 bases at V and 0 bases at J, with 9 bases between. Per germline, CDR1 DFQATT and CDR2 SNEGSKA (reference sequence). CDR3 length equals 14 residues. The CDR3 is CSARKGASTDTQYF. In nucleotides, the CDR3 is TGCAGTGCTAGAAAGGGAGCTAGCACAGATACGCAGTATTTT.

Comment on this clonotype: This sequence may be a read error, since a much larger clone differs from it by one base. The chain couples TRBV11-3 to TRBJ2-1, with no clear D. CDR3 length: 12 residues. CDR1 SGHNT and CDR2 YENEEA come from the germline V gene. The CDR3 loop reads CVSSSQADEQFF. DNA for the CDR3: TGTGTCAGCAGCTCCCAGGCGGATGAGCAGTTCTTC.

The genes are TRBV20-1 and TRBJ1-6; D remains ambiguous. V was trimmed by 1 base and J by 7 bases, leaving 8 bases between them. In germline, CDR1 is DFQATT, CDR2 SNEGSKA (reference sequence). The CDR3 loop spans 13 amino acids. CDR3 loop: CSARAPQNSPLHF. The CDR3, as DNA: TGCAGTGCTAGAGCCCCCCAGAATTCACCCCTCCACTTT.

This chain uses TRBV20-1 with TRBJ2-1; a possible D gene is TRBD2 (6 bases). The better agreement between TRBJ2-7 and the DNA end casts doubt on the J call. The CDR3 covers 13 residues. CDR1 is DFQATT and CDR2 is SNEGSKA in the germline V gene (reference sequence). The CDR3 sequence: CSARVRDFGEQYF. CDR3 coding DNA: TGCAGTGCTCGTGTCCGGGACTTTGGCGAGCAGTACTTC.

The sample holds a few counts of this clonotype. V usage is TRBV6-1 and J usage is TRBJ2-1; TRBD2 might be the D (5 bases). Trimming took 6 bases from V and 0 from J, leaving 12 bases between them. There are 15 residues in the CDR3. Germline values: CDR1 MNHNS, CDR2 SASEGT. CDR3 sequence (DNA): TGTGCCAGCAGCCGCCCGGGGAGCTCCTACAATGAGCAGTTCTTC. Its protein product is CASSRPGSSYNEQFF.

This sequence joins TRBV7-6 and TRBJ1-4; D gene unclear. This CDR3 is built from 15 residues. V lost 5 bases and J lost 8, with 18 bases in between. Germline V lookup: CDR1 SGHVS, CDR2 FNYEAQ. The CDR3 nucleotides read TGTGCCAGCAGCCCCCGGACGGTCGGCAGCGAAAAACTGTTTTTT. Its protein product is CASSPRTVGSEKLFF.

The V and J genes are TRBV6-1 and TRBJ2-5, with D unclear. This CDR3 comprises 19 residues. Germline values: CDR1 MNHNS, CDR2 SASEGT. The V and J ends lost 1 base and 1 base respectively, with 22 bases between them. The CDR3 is CASSEGWASLGSLQETQYF. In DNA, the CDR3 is TGTGCCAGCAGTGAAGGTTGGGCCTCCCTGGGGTCCCTCCAAGAGACCCAGTACTTC.

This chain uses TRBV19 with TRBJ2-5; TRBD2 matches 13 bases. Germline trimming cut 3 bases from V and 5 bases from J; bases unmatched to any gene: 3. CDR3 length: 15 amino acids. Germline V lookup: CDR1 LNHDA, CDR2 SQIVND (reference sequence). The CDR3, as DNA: TGTGCCAGTAGTATTCGGACTAGCGGGAGCGAGACCCAGTACTTC. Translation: CASSIRTSGSETQYF.

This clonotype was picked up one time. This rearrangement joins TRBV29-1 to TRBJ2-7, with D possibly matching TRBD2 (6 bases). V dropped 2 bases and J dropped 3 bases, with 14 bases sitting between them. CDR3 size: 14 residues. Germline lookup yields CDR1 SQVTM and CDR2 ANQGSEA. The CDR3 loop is CSVELATRGYEQYF. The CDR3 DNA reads TGCAGCGTTGAATTGGCGACTAGAGGCTACGAGCAGTACTTC.

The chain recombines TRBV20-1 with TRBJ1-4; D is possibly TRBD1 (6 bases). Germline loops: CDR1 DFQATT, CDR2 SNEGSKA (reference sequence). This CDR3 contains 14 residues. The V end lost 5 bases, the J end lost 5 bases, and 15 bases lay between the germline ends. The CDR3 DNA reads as TGCAGTGCTCAACGGGGGCCATCCAATGAAAAACTGTTTTTT. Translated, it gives CSAQRGPSNEKLFF.

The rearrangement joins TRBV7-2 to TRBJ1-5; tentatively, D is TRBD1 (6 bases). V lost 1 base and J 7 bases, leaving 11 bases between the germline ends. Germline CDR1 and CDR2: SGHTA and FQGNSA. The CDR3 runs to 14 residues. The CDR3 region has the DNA TGTGCCAGCAGCTTAGAAGGGGGGTGGCAGCCCCAGCATTTT. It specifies CASSLEGGWQPQHF.

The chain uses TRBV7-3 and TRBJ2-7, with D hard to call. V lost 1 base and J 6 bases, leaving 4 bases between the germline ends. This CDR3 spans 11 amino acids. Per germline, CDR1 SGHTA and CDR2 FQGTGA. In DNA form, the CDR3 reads TGTGCCAGCAGCTTAAGATCCGAGCAGTACTTC. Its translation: CASSLRSEQYF.

CDR3 sequence reads: CSAINRVSYNSPLHF. CDR3 sequence (DNA): TGCAGTGCTATAAACAGGGTCTCCTATAATTCACCCCTCCACTTT. The V call is TRBV20-1, the J call TRBJ1-6; possibly TRBD1 for D (6 bases). The CDR3 has 15 amino acids. Per the germline V gene, CDR1 is DFQATT and CDR2 is SNEGSKA (reference sequence). V lost 4 bases and J 0 bases, leaving 10 bases between the germline ends.

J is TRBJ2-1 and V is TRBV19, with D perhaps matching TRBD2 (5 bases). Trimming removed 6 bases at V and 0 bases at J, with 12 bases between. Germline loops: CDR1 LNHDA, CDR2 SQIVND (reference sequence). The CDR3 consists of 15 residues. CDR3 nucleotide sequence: TGTGCCAGTAGACTAGACCCGAGCTCCTACAATGAGCAGTTCTTC. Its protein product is CASRLDPSSYNEQFF.

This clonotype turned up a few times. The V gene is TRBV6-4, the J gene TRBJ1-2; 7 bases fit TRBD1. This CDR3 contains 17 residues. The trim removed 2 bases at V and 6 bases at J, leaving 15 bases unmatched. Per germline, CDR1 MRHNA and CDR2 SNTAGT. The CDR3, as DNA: TGTGCCAGCAGTGACCGTCGAGTGGCAGGGGGAGAGAATGGCTACACCTTC. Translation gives CASSDRRVAGGENGYTF.